These 5 T cell receptor beta chains came from one sample sequenced in a study of cytomegalovirus exposure and HLA in healthy donors. Repertoires were generated with immunoSEQ multiplex PCR, while TCRdb's copy carries only in-frame clones and drops some. Altogether 71,000 or so clones are present, approximately 94% being singletons, with the ten largest covering 3.3%. The sample was PBMCs. The receptors stem from a young woman in good health and CMV-seropositive.

This chain joins TRBV6-1 and TRBJ1-4, with D possibly TRBD1 on 5 matching bases. This CDR3 has 15 residues. Per germline, CDR1 MNHNS and CDR2 SASEGT. V was trimmed by 4 bases and J by 6 bases, leaving 15 bases between them. CDR3: CASSAGGVFDEKLFF. The CDR3, as DNA: TGTGCCAGCAGTGCGGGAGGGGTGTTTGATGAAAAACTGTTTTTT.

V and J are TRBV6-1 and TRBJ2-1; the D is unclear. Germline values: CDR1 MNHNS, CDR2 SASEGT. V lost 2 bases and J lost 7, with 12 bases in between. CDR3 size: 14 residues. The CDR3 loop is CASSEMGFMNEQFF. CDR3 bases: TGTGCCAGCAGTGAAATGGGCTTCATGAATGAGCAGTTCTTC.

CDR3 in DNA: TGTGCCAGCAGTGAACGGGACAGGGGGTTCCTATACAATGAGCAGTTCTTC. This sequence encodes CASSERDRGFLYNEQFF. The chain links TRBV28 to TRBJ2-1, with TRBD1 matching 11 bases. The germline V gene has CDR1 MDHEN and CDR2 SYDVKM. This CDR3 region has 17 residues. The junction had 10 bases not matched to a gene; V was cut back by 5 bases and J by 4 bases.

This clone appeared a single time. V gene TRBV19 combines with J gene TRBJ1-1; D may be TRBD1 (5 bases). The germline gives CDR1 LNHDA, CDR2 SQIVND (reference sequence). The CDR3 is 11 amino acids. V was pared by 6 bases and J by 10 bases, with 12 bases between. The CDR3 loop is CASRRGPRAFF. The CDR3 nucleotides are TGTGCCAGTAGAAGGGGCCCAAGAGCTTTCTTT.

CDR3 loop: CASSVDGVGPGSSYNEQFF. The CDR3 region has the DNA TGTGCCAGCAGCGTAGATGGGGTCGGGCCCGGGAGCTCCTACAATGAGCAGTTCTTC. This sequence joins TRBV9 and TRBJ2-1, with a possible D match to TRBD2 (6 bases). Trimming took 0 bases from V and 0 from J, leaving 19 bases between them. The CDR3 is 19 residues long. Germline V gene lookup returns CDR1 SGDLS and CDR2 YYNGEE.